The clone carrying this TCR beta chain was seen many times. Clones were sequenced by immunoSEQ multiplex PCR, and TCRdb holds only the in-frame ones, with some missing. Recorded here are roughly 8,000 clones, none singletons. A marrow graft followed busulfan-fludarabine conditioning, with cyclophosphamide on days +3 and +4. Germline values: CDR1 MDHEN, CDR2 SYDVKM. Trimming pared 8 bases from V and 7 bases from J, leaving 6 bases between. The CDR3 is made up of 10 amino acids. The data belong to a study of T cells after posttransplantation cyclophosphamide. The V call is TRBV28, the J call TRBJ1-5; a possible D gene is TRBD1 (6 bases). The TCR sequence derives from a male patient younger than 35 who received an allogeneic stem cell transplant from an unrelated donor, was CMV-positive, and had acute and chronic GVHD. The T cells may partly be graft donor cells. Sequenced material: PBMCs, taken after allogeneic stem cell transplant with posttransplant cyclophosphamide. The DNA for the CDR3 is TGTGCCAGCGGACAGCAGCCCCAGCATTTT. Translated, it gives CASGQQPQHF.